Below, 10 T cell receptor beta chains from the same sample are listed, as sequenced in a study of cytomegalovirus exposure and HLA in healthy donors. A multiplex PCR was run with 60 Vbeta primers and 13 Jbeta primers. Using immunoSEQ multiplex PCR, the repertoire was profiled, and TCRdb retains in-frame clones only, with some absent. In the table there are more than 100,000 clones, more than 75% of which are singletons. The sample consisted of PBMCs. These receptors all come from a woman between 45 and 60 years old in good health and CMV-seropositive.

This rearrangement joins TRBV6-5 to TRBJ1-1, with D maybe TRBD1 (6 bases). Trimming took 2 bases from V and 0 from J, leaving 13 bases between them. The CDR3 is made up of 16 amino acids. Germline V lookup: CDR1 MNHEY, CDR2 SVGAGI. The CDR3 region is CASSYTGRGMNTEAFF. Written as DNA, the CDR3 is TGTGCCAGCAGTTACACAGGGCGGGGGATGAACACTGAAGCTTTCTTT.

The genes are TRBV14 and TRBJ1-1; 10 bases align to TRBD1. The CDR3 spans 15 residues. Germline-derived CDR1 and CDR2 are SGHDN and FVKESK. Germline trimming cut 5 bases from V and 4 bases from J; bases unmatched to any gene: 7. CDR3 bases: TGTGCCAGCAGCGGGCTGGGACAGGGGCCCACTGAAGCTTTCTTT. It translates to CASSGLGQGPTEAFF.

The rearrangement uses TRBV28 and TRBJ2-3, with D tentatively TRBD1 (5 bases). Trimming pared 3 bases from V and 6 bases from J, leaving 13 bases between. CDR1 is MDHEN and CDR2 is SYDVKM in the germline V gene. CDR3 length: 14 amino acids. The CDR3 region has the DNA TGTGCCAGCAGTTTCAGGGCTAGATCGGATACGCAGTATTTT. Its translation is CASSFRARSDTQYF.

The chain couples TRBV5-4 to TRBJ1-3; D may be TRBD1 (5 bases). The CDR3 is 15 amino acids. From germline, CDR1 is SGHNT and CDR2 YYREEE (reference sequence). The germline V and J ends were trimmed by 0 bases and 2 bases, with 9 bases remaining between them. The CDR3, as DNA: TGTGCCAGCAGCTTGGGGACGGACACTGGAAACACCATATATTTT. Translation: CASSLGTDTGNTIYF.

Of note for this clone: Germline is not matched at one junction end, which may reflect a read error. The rearrangement links TRBV7-9 to TRBJ2-7, with TRBD1 matching 8 bases. CDR3 length: 15 amino acids. Germline V CDR1 and CDR2: SEHNR, FQNEAQ (reference sequence). CDR3 loop: CSSGPPTGASYEQYF. The CDR3 DNA follows: TGTTCCAGCGGACCACCGACAGGGGCCTCCTACGAGCAGTACTTC. The full variable domain, rest sourced from reference TRBV7-9 and TRBJ2-7, is DTGVSQNPRHKITKRGQNVTFRCDPISEHNRLYWYRQTLGQGPEFLTYFQNEAQLEKSRLLSDRFSAERPKGSFSTLEIQRTEQGDSAMYLCSSGPPTGASYEQYFGPGTRLTVT.

The chain recombines TRBV5-4 with TRBJ2-4, with 7 bases matching TRBD1. CDR3 length equals 17 residues. The trim removed 3 bases at V and 2 bases at J, leaving 11 bases unmatched. Per germline, CDR1 SGHNT and CDR2 YYREEE (reference sequence). CDR3 nucleotides: TGTGCCAGCAGCTCCTTTCCGGGACAGCGAACCAAAAACATTCAGTACTTC. This encodes CASSSFPGQRTKNIQYF.

In this sample, this clone turned up once. The rearrangement uses TRBV4-3 and TRBJ1-2; 9 bases are shared with TRBD1. The CDR3 runs 15 residues. Germline loops: CDR1 LGHNA, CDR2 YSLEER. J lost 8 bases, V lost 1 base, and 8 bases had no gene match. The CDR3 reads CASSQVNRGLYGYTF. The CDR3 bases are TGCGCCAGCAGCCAAGTAAACAGGGGGCTATACGGCTACACCTTC.

The chain couples TRBV28 to TRBJ1-1, with 7 positions matching TRBD1. Germline assignment: CDR1 MDHEN and CDR2 SYDVKM. The CDR3 covers 18 residues. J lost 0 bases, V lost 3 bases, and 13 bases had no gene match. Here the CDR3 reads CASSLSASGTEMNTEAFF. The CDR3 nucleotides read TGTGCCAGCAGTTTGTCAGCCTCCGGGACAGAAATGAACACTGAAGCTTTCTTT.

This clone was seen only once. V is TRBV5-1 and J is TRBJ2-7; 9 positions match TRBD2. The germline gives CDR1 SGHRS, CDR2 YFSETQ. The CDR3 is 15 amino acids. With 7 bases clipped from V and 5 bases from J, the junction kept 13 bases outside the gene matches. The DNA of the CDR3 is TGCGCCAGCGGGCAGGGGCGGGAGGGCCAAAACGAGCAGTACTTC. Protein: CASGQGREGQNEQYF.

The chain has TRBV2 and TRBJ1-1, with D hard to call. With 7 bases removed from V and 11 bases from J, the gap between germline ends came to 20 bases. CDR3 size: 13 residues. Germline values: CDR1 SNHLY, CDR2 FYNNEI. This chain's CDR3 is CASNSDTEERAFF. CDR3 bases: TGTGCCAGCAATTCGGATACCGAGGAGAGGGCTTTCTTT. Full variable domain (rest looked up from reference TRBV2 and TRBJ1-1): EPEVTQTPSHQVTQMGQEVILRCVPISNHLYFYWYRQILGQKVEFLVSFYNNEISEKSEIFDDQFSVERPDGSNFTLKIRSTKLEDSAMYFCASNSDTEERAFFGQGTRLTVV.